The 17 T cell receptor beta chains below were found in one sample sequenced in a study of shared clonotypes between healthy human individuals. Method: immunoSEQ multiplex PCR; TCRdb's copy keeps in-frame clones and lacks some. The sample yields about 2.4 million clones, over 85% seen once. Sequences were obtained from naive CD4+ T cells from PBMCs. Subset indicated: CD45RA+ positively selected. The receptor source for this set is a young man in good health. Some clones in this sample may be carry-over from other donors' samples.

Comments on this clone: Mismatch with germline at one junction end may stem from a read error. The genes are TRBV7-2 and TRBJ2-3; tentatively, D is TRBD1 (5 bases). Germline CDR1 SGHTA, CDR2 FQGNSA. The CDR3 is made up of 10 amino acids. CDR3 protein: CSCGADTQYF. In nucleotides, the CDR3 is TGCTCTTGTGGGGCGGATACGCAGTATTTT.

As concerns this clone: Additional DNA sequences in this sample encode the identical CDR3. The chain recombines TRBV2 with TRBJ2-3; D remains ambiguous. This CDR3 has 12 amino acids. Germline-derived CDR1 and CDR2 are SNHLY and FYNNEI. The V gene lost 5 bases and the J gene lost 2 bases, with 5 bases spanning the gap. Here the CDR3 DNA reads TGTGCCAGCAGTTTCACCACAGATACGCAGTATTTT. Translation: CASSFTTDTQYF.

This rearrangement joins TRBV6-1 to TRBJ1-2; perhaps TRBD1 as D (6 bases). CDR1 is MNHNS, CDR2 SASEGT, per germline. With 4 bases removed from V and 7 bases from J, the gap between germline ends came to 16 bases. This CDR3 spans 14 amino acids. The CDR3 loop reads CASSGWGGSGGYTF. The CDR3 nucleotides are TGTGCCAGCAGTGGTTGGGGGGGCAGTGGTGGCTACACCTTC.

The chain is built from TRBV28 and TRBJ2-4; weak D call: TRBD2 (5 bases). V lost 6 bases to trimming and J lost 1 base, with 13 bases between them. The germline CDR1 and CDR2 sequences are MDHEN and SYDVKM. The CDR3 totals 15 residues. CDR3 in amino acids: CASSPGVVAKNIQYF. The CDR3 DNA reads TGTGCCAGCAGCCCCGGGGTGGTGGCCAAAAACATTCAGTACTTC.

V and J are TRBV28 and TRBJ1-5; D uncertain. This CDR3 comprises 15 residues. Per germline, CDR1 MDHEN and CDR2 SYDVKM. This chain's CDR3 is CACSERFPSNQPQHF. The CDR3 DNA follows: TGTGCTTGTAGTGAGAGGTTCCCCAGCAATCAGCCCCAGCATTTT.

The sample holds one count of this clone. The genes are TRBV28 and TRBJ2-7; D gene uncertain. The CDR3 is 14 residues long. Germline lookup yields CDR1 MDHEN and CDR2 SYDVKM. Trimming cost V 1 base and J 3 bases, with 10 bases left between them. The CDR3 nucleotides read TGTGCCAGCAGTTTATCTGGCCCCAACTACGAGCAGTACTTC. Protein: CASSLSGPNYEQYF. The whole variable domain, filled in from reference TRBV28 and TRBJ2-7, reads DVKVTQSSRYLVKRTGEKVFLECVQDMDHENMFWYRQDPGLGLRLIYFSYDVKMKEKGDIPEGYSVSREKKERFSLILESASTNQTSMYLCASSLSGPNYEQYFGPGTRLTVT.

V usage is TRBV25-1 and J usage is TRBJ1-1, with D unresolved. The CDR3 runs to 12 residues. Trimming removed 4 bases from V and 1 base from J, with 4 bases in between. Germline CDR1 MGHDK, CDR2 SYGVNS. The CDR3 is CASSVGNTEAFF. The CDR3 DNA reads as TGTGCCAGCAGTGTGGGGAACACTGAAGCTTTCTTT.

The rearrangement joins TRBV7-9 to TRBJ2-1, with TRBD1 matching 7 bases. Losses at the gene ends were 5 bases for V and 6 bases for J; bases not matched to a gene: 10. Germline assignment: CDR1 SEHNR and CDR2 FQNEAQ (reference sequence). The CDR3 contains 15 residues. This CDR3 is CASSQTWTGGNEQFF. The CDR3 DNA reads TGTGCCAGCAGCCAGACGTGGACAGGAGGCAATGAGCAGTTCTTC.

The V and J genes are TRBV6-6 and TRBJ2-2; D uncertain. This CDR3 region has 15 residues. The V gene lost 0 bases and the J gene lost 3 bases, with 8 bases spanning the gap. Germline assignment: CDR1 MNHNY and CDR2 SVGAGI (reference sequence). CDR3 bases: TGTGCCAGCAGTTACTCGGCCGGGTACACCGGGGAGCTGTTTTTT. Protein: CASSYSAGYTGELFF.

The chain joins TRBV30 to TRBJ2-7; 7 nucleotides match TRBD1. The CDR3 totals 12 residues. The germline CDR1 and CDR2 sequences are GTSNPN and SVGIG (reference sequence). With V trimmed by 8 bases and J by 1 base, 5 bases remained unmatched. CDR3 DNA: TGTGCCGGGCAGGGACAGTCCTACGAGCAGTACTTC. It is translated as CAGQGQSYEQYF.

This clone came up once. This chain joins TRBV2 and TRBJ1-4; possibly TRBD1 for D (5 bases). Germline V lookup: CDR1 SNHLY, CDR2 FYNNEI. There are 12 residues in the CDR3. V was shortened by 6 bases and J by 5 bases, with 7 bases between the two germline ends. The CDR3 DNA sequence: TGTGCCAGCAGGCAGGGAAATGAAAAACTGTTTTTT. Residues: CASRQGNEKLFF.

The chain combines TRBV28 with TRBJ2-7; 7 bases are a match to TRBD1. The V segment lost 6 bases and the J segment 0 bases; nucleotides outside the gene matches: 5. The CDR3 length is 14 residues. CDR1 is MDHEN, CDR2 SYDVKM, per germline. CDR3 in amino acids: CASRSGGLSYEQYF. The CDR3 region has the DNA TGTGCCAGCAGATCAGGGGGTCTCTCCTACGAGCAGTACTTC. Using reference TRBV28 and TRBJ2-7 for the parts outside the CDR3, the full variable domain is DVKVTQSSRYLVKRTGEKVFLECVQDMDHENMFWYRQDPGLGLRLIYFSYDVKMKEKGDIPEGYSVSREKKERFSLILESASTNQTSMYLCASRSGGLSYEQYFGPGTRLTVT.

This clone has a single count. The chain combines TRBV6-1 with TRBJ1-2; TRBD1 matches 7 bases. CDR1 is MNHNS and CDR2 is SASEGT in the germline V gene. This CDR3 contains 13 residues. The junction had 5 bases not matched to a gene; V was cut back by 4 bases and J by 6 bases. The CDR3 nucleotides are TGTGCCAGCAGTGCTGGGACAGATAATGGCTACACCTTC. Protein product: CASSAGTDNGYTF.

This chain links TRBV19 with TRBJ1-2; D is unresolved. CDR1 is LNHDA and CDR2 is SQIVND in the germline V gene (reference sequence). CDR3 length equals 16 residues. V was trimmed by 6 bases and J by 4 bases, leaving 21 bases between them. The chain's CDR3 is CASRFLDTSSFYGYTF. The CDR3 DNA reads TGTGCCAGTAGGTTCCTCGACACAAGCAGCTTCTATGGCTACACCTTC.

The chain joins TRBV9 to TRBJ2-1, with 12 bases aligning to TRBD2. Germline CDR1 is SGDLS and CDR2 is YYNGEE. After removal of 4 bases from V and 10 bases from J, the junction contained 12 bases not matched to a gene. There are 16 residues in the CDR3. The CDR3 sequence is CASSPELAGGGREQFF. CDR3 sequence (DNA): TGTGCCAGCAGCCCTGAACTAGCGGGAGGTGGCCGGGAGCAGTTCTTC.

This rearrangement joins TRBV13 to TRBJ2-7, with 7 positions matching TRBD1. Germline V lookup: CDR1 PRHDT, CDR2 FYEKMQ (reference sequence). CDR3 length: 14 amino acids. With 5 bases clipped from V and 4 bases from J, the junction kept 8 bases outside the gene matches. The CDR3 loop is CASSPPQGRYEQYF. The CDR3 nucleotides read TGTGCCAGCAGCCCACCACAGGGGAGATACGAGCAGTACTTC.

The rearrangement uses TRBV6-5 and TRBJ2-1; D remains unclear. The CDR3 contains 15 residues. Germline CDR1 reads MNHEY; CDR2 reads SVGAGI. V was cut by 6 bases and J by 6 bases, with 18 bases left in between. DNA for the CDR3: TGTGCCAGCAGCCTCATGTGGAGTCCGGTCAATGAGCAGTTCTTC. Translation gives CASSLMWSPVNEQFF.